Presented here are 5 T cell receptor beta chains from one specimen sequenced in a study of T cells in Graves' hyperthyroidism and ophthalmopathy. From RNA transcripts, TCR beta CDR3 regions were amplified. An initial round of RT-PCR targeting the TCR CDR3 relied on the HTBI primer set. A single record per CDR3 protein comes from TCRdb applying MiXCR to the multiplex PCR reads. The sample lists 490,000 or so distinct CDR3 sequences; about 20% were seen once. The specimen was blood. These receptors were taken from a man aged 40-49 years with Graves' ophthalmopathy.

This clonotype appeared many times. The J gene is TRBJ2-7, the V gene TRBV7-9; the D gene is possibly TRBD1 (5 bases). CDR3 length equals 13 residues. Between the trimmed V and J ends, which lost 1 base and 5 bases, there was a span of 9 bases. Looked up from germline, CDR1 is SEHNR and CDR2 is FQNEAQ (reference sequence). The CDR3 reads CASSLGQKDEQYF. The CDR3, as DNA: TGTGCCAGCAGCTTAGGACAGAAGGACGAGCAGTACTTC. The complete variable domain, with remaining parts taken from reference TRBV7-9 and TRBJ2-7, reads DTGVSQNPRHKITKRGQNVTFRCDPISEHNRLYWYRQTLGQGPEFLTYFQNEAQLEKSRLLSDRFSAERPKGSFSTLEIQRTEQGDSAMYLCASSLGQKDEQYFGPGTRLTVT.

The chain uses TRBV6-5 and TRBJ2-1, with 9 bases that match TRBD2. In germline, CDR1 is MNHEY, CDR2 SVGAGI. The CDR3 sequence is 16 residues long. The junction had 8 bases not matched to a gene; V was cut back by 4 bases and J by 4 bases. For the CDR3, the DNA is TGTGCCAGCAGTTCCAGAGCGGGGGGCCTTTACAATGAGCAGTTCTTC. It encodes CASSSRAGGLYNEQFF.

This clonotype came up many times. The chain carries TRBV30 and TRBJ2-1, with 10 nucleotides matching TRBD2. Germline trimming cut 0 bases from V and 6 bases from J; bases unmatched to any gene: 8. Germline CDR1 and CDR2: GTSNPN and SVGIG (reference sequence). The CDR3 has 16 amino acids. CDR3 bases: TGTGCCTGGAGTGTACAGGAACTAGCGGGACGCAATGAGCAGTTCTTC. Its translation is CAWSVQELAGRNEQFF.

This clonotype was counted only a few times. V usage is TRBV20-1 and J usage is TRBJ2-5; a weak D match, TRBD1 (5 bases). The CDR3 sequence is 14 residues long. Germline V gene data show CDR1 as DFQATT and CDR2 as SNEGSKA (reference sequence). The V end lost 0 bases, the J end lost 6 bases, and 14 bases lay between the germline ends. The CDR3 bases are TGCAGTGCTAGAGATGAAGGGGCGAGAAAGACCCAGTACTTC. This gives the protein CSARDEGARKTQYF.

This clonotype was counted between two and nine times. The rearrangement joins TRBV5-1 to TRBJ1-6; TRBD1 is a possible D gene (5 bases). CDR3 size: 14 residues. Trimming stripped 3 bases from V and 6 bases from J, with 10 bases between. The germline CDR1 and CDR2 sequences are SGHRS and YFSETQ. CDR3: CASSWGGANSPLHF. Here the CDR3 DNA reads TGCGCCAGCAGCTGGGGAGGGGCTAATTCACCCCTCCACTTT.